This T cell receptor beta chain originates from a study of blood T cell repertoires in COVID-19. Overall study: Samples of COVID-19 (acute and convalescent) were obtained from the United States, Italy and Spain. Sample material is recorded as cDNA or gDNA derived from T cells, B-cell-depleted T cells, or PBMCs.

Original methodology: It was from reference gene primer amplification that nucleated cell counts were estimated. TCRdb's copy holds only in-frame clones and misses some; the assay was immunoSEQ multiplex PCR. V, J and clone size reflect that table, while D and trimming were determined from the DNA. The sample holds a few hundred thousand clones, roughly nine tenths seen once. Germline assignment: CDR1 SEHNR and CDR2 FQNEAQ (reference sequence). V lost 4 bases, J lost 3 bases, and 8 bases lay in between. The CDR3 runs to 13 residues. The chain carries TRBV7-9 and TRBJ2-3; D unresolved. This sequence originates from a woman between 40 and 50 years old who had recovered from COVID-19. Sequenced input: peripheral blood. CDR3 loop: CASSSNPTDTQYF. DNA for the CDR3: TGTGCCAGCAGCTCTAACCCGACAGATACGCAGTATTTT.